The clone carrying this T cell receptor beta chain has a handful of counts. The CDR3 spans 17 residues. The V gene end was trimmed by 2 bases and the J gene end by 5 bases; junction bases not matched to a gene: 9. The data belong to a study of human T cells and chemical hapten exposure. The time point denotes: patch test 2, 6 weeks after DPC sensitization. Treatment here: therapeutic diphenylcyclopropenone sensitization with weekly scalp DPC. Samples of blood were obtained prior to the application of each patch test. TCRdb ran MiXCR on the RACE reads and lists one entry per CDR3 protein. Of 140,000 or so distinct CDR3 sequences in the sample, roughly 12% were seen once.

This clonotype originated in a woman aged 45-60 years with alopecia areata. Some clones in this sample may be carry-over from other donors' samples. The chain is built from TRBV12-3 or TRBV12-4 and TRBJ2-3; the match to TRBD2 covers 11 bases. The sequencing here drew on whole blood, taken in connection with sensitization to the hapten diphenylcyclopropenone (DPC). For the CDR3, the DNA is TGTGCCAGCAGTTTACGCCAACTAGCGGGAGATGGAGATACGCAGTATTTT. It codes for CASSLRQLAGDGDTQYF.